This TCR beta chain was obtained from a study of blood T cell repertoires in COVID-19. Study-wide context: Sources were T cells, B-cell-depleted T cells, or PBMCs; the material itself was cDNA or gDNA.

As processed by the authors: The assay estimated nucleated cells by amplifying reference gene primers. Repertoires were generated with immunoSEQ multiplex PCR, while TCRdb's copy carries only in-frame clones and drops some. V and J calls and clone size come straight from that table; D and trimming were deduced from the DNA. The table has some 250,000 clones, around 83% seen once. V shed 1 base and J shed 0 bases, with 8 bases lying between them. CDR3 length: 15 residues. Germline assignment: CDR1 SGHDT and CDR2 YYEEEE. The TCR originated in a woman between 18 and 29 years old with acute or convalescent COVID-19. V usage is TRBV5-6 and J usage is TRBJ2-4; D call uncertain. Material: peripheral blood. The CDR3 is CASSLLHLAKNIQYF. For the CDR3, the DNA is TGTGCCAGCAGCTTGCTGCACTTAGCCAAAAACATTCAGTACTTC. The variable domain in full, with the rest retrieved from reference TRBV5-6 and TRBJ2-4, is DAGVTQSPTHLIKTRGQQVTLRCSPKSGHDTVSWYQQALGQGPQFIFQYYEEEERQRGNFPDRFSGHQFPNYSSELNVNALLLGDSALYLCASSLLHLAKNIQYFGAGTRLSVL.